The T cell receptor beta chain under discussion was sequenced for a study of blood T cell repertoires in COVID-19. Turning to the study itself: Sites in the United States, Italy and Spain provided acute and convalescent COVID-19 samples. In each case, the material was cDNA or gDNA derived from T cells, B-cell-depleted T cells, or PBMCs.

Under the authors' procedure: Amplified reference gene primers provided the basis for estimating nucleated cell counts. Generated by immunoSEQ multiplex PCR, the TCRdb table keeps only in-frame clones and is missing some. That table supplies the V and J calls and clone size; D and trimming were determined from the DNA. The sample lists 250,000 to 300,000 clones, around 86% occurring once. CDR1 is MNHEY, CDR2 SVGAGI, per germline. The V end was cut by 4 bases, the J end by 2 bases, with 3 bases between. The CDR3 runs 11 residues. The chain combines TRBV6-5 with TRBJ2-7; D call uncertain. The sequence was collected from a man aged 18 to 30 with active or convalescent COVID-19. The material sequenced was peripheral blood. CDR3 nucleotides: TGTGCCAGCAGTTTTACCTACGAGCAGTACTTC. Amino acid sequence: CASSFTYEQYF.